This T cell receptor (beta chain) appears in the sequencing data of a study of blood T cell repertoires in COVID-19. Study summary: Samples came from the United States, Italy and Spain, spanning acute and convalescent COVID-19. T cells, B-cell-depleted T cells, or PBMCs provided the cDNA or gDNA that served as material.

This CDR3 comprises 16 residues. Deletions cut 5 bases from V and 2 bases from J, with 15 bases between. Germline V gene lookup returns CDR1 MNHEY and CDR2 SMNVEV (reference sequence). Authors' processing steps: Amplified reference gene primers provided the basis for estimating nucleated cell counts. This table comes from immunoSEQ multiplex PCR, and its TCRdb copy is limited to in-frame clones, with some not included. The V and J calls and the clone size are those of that table, but D and trimming were determined from the DNA. The sample shows around 92,000 clones, about 86% of them seen only once. The sequence derives from a woman in her sixties or seventies in a cohort sampled during active or convalescent COVID-19. The chain joins TRBV27 to TRBJ2-2, with D possibly matching TRBD1 (6 bases). Sequenced: peripheral blood. This CDR3 is CASSPQGRFNTGELFF. The DNA of the CDR3 is TGTGCCAGCAGTCCGCAGGGGCGGTTTAACACCGGGGAGCTGTTTTTT.